The 27 T cell receptor beta chains in this list originate from one sample, sequenced in a study of identical twins. One entry per CDR3 protein, called by TCRdb with MiXCR from the 5' RACE reads. The repertoire consists of over 600,000 distinct CDR3 sequences, with 21% occurring once and the leading ten covering over 4%. The same data also contributed to another study, on T cells expressing NK-cell markers.

The sample taken for sequencing was PBMCs. These receptors all stem from a young woman in good health.

This clonotype was seen only a few times. This chain links TRBV6-1 with TRBJ2-2, with D unresolved. The germline V and J ends were trimmed by 6 bases and 1 base, with 12 bases remaining between them. The CDR3 is 15 amino acids. Germline CDR1 MNHNS, CDR2 SASEGT. CDR3 loop: CASSQPGLNTGELFF. CDR3 nucleotides: TGTGCCAGCAGCCAACCGGGTCTGAACACCGGGGAGCTGTTTTTT.

The chain joins TRBV11-2 to TRBJ2-3; TRBD2 is a possible D gene (6 bases). The length of the CDR3 is 16 residues. The germline CDR1 and CDR2 sequences are SGHAT and FQNNGV. Trimming pared 4 bases from V and 0 bases from J, leaving 14 bases between. In nucleotides, the CDR3 is TGTGCCAGCAGCTCCCTAGCGTTCGCAAGCACAGATACGCAGTATTTT. Residues: CASSSLAFASTDTQYF. Full variable domain (remainder filled in from reference TRBV11-2 and TRBJ2-3): EAGVAQSPRYKIIEKRQSVAFWCNPISGHATLYWYQQILGQGPKLLIQFQNNGVVDDSQLPKDRFSAERLKGVDSTLKIQPAKLEDSAVYLCASSSLAFASTDTQYFGPGTRLTVL.

The chain has TRBV24-1 and TRBJ2-1; a weak D match, TRBD2 (6 bases). Germline values: CDR1 KGHDR, CDR2 SFDVKD. This CDR3 has 15 amino acids. V was trimmed by 3 bases and J by 5 bases, leaving 13 bases between them. The CDR3 nucleotides are TGTGCCACCAGTGATCCCGGGAGTGGTAACAATGAGCAGTTCTTC. Its protein product is CATSDPGSGNNEQFF.

This chain links TRBV7-8 with TRBJ2-2, with TRBD2 matching over 8 bases. V dropped 5 bases and J dropped 3; count of bases not matched to a gene: 8. The CDR3 extends over 16 amino acids. In germline, CDR1 is SGHVS, CDR2 FQNEAQ. The CDR3 region is CASSMTGGTHTGELFF. CDR3 bases: TGTGCCAGCAGCATGACGGGAGGGACGCACACCGGGGAGCTGTTTTTT.

The V gene is TRBV27, the J gene TRBJ2-7, with D uncertain. Germline loops: CDR1 MNHEY, CDR2 SMNVEV (reference sequence). This CDR3 comprises 12 residues. The V gene lost 2 bases and the J gene lost 5 bases, with 7 bases spanning the gap. DNA of the CDR3: TGTGCCAGCAGTTTAAATCCCAACGAGCAGTACTTC. Its translation is CASSLNPNEQYF.

The V call is TRBV7-6, the J call TRBJ2-1; D might be TRBD2 (6 bases). Trimming left V 1 base short and J 3 bases short, with 16 bases between. The V gene's germline CDR1 is SGHVS and CDR2 FNYEAQ. The CDR3 contains 17 residues. The CDR3 loop is CASSLVAGGTLYNEQFF. In nucleotides, the CDR3 is TGTGCCAGCAGCTTAGTCGCAGGCGGGACTCTCTACAATGAGCAGTTCTTC. Full variable domain (remainder filled in from reference TRBV7-6 and TRBJ2-1): GAGVSQSPRYKVTKRGQDVALRCDPISGHVSLYWYRQALGQGPEFLTYFNYEAQQDKSGLPNDRFSAERPEGSISTLTIQRTEQRDSAMYRCASSLVAGGTLYNEQFFGPGTRLTVL.

This clonotype was recorded a few times. V usage is TRBV5-1 and J usage is TRBJ1-2; D is perhaps TRBD1 (5 bases). CDR3 length equals 16 residues. Trimming left V 0 bases short and J 0 bases short, with 12 bases between. Germline CDR1 reads SGHRS; CDR2 reads YFSETQ. The CDR3 DNA reads as TGCGCCAGCAGCTTGGGCCTGGGGCGAGCTAACTATGGCTACACCTTC. Translated, it gives CASSLGLGRANYGYTF.

J is TRBJ2-5 and V is TRBV7-2, with D unresolved. This CDR3 has 16 residues. Germline V gives CDR1 SGHTA, CDR2 FQGNSA. Trimming removed 5 bases at V and 5 bases at J, with 21 bases between. CDR3 in amino acids: CASSPRLKRSAETQYF. The CDR3 region has the DNA TGTGCCAGCAGCCCCCGTTTAAAACGGTCAGCTGAGACCCAGTACTTC. Full variable domain (remainder filled in from reference TRBV7-2 and TRBJ2-5): GAGVSQSPSNKVTEKGKDVELRCDPISGHTALYWYRQSLGQGLEFLIYFQGNSAPDKSGLPSDRFSAERTGGSVSTLTIQRTQQEDSAVYLCASSPRLKRSAETQYFGPGTRLLVL.

The chain uses TRBV5-1 and TRBJ1-2; maybe TRBD1 (5 bases). The germline V gene has CDR1 SGHRS and CDR2 YFSETQ. This CDR3 is 15 amino acids long. The V gene lost 0 bases and the J gene lost 4 bases, with 13 bases spanning the gap. The CDR3 DNA reads as TGCGCCAGCAGCTTGGGGGGCCGGACGGCCTATGGCTACACCTTC. Protein sequence: CASSLGGRTAYGYTF.

The rearrangement links TRBV11-2 to TRBJ2-1; D unclear. V shed 1 base and J shed 4 bases, with 14 bases lying between them. The germline V gene encodes CDR1 SGHAT and CDR2 FQNNGV. CDR3 length: 16 residues. The CDR3 sequence: CASSLALGAIYNEQFF. The CDR3 region has the DNA TGTGCCAGCAGCTTAGCCTTAGGAGCGATTTACAATGAGCAGTTCTTC.

V is TRBV12-3 or TRBV12-4 and J is TRBJ2-5, with D hard to call. The CDR3 extends over 14 amino acids. Trimming removed 4 bases from V and 1 base from J, with 10 bases in between. The CDR3 here is CASSYGRGQETQYF. CDR3 in DNA: TGTGCCAGCAGTTATGGACGCGGCCAAGAGACCCAGTACTTC.

This sequence joins TRBV10-3 and TRBJ2-7, with D hard to call. The CDR3 length is 15 residues. The V gene's germline CDR1 is ENHRY and CDR2 SYGVKD. The germline V and J ends were trimmed by 3 bases and 0 bases, with 12 bases remaining between them. The CDR3: CAISDPGTNSYEQYF. DNA of the CDR3: TGTGCCATCAGTGACCCAGGTACAAACTCCTACGAGCAGTACTTC.

The V call is TRBV7-2, the J call TRBJ2-7; D call uncertain. V was trimmed by 2 bases and J by 0 bases, leaving 14 bases between them. CDR3 length: 16 residues. Germline CDR1 is SGHTA and CDR2 is FQGNSA. The CDR3 nucleotides are TGTGCCAGCAGCTTAAACTCAGGCGTGAGCTCCTACGAGCAGTACTTC. It encodes CASSLNSGVSSYEQYF.

The gene calls are TRBV5-1 and TRBJ2-5; 8 positions match TRBD1. CDR1 is SGHRS and CDR2 is YFSETQ in the germline V gene. The CDR3 extends over 16 amino acids. V gave up 4 bases and J gave up 2 bases; unmatched junction bases: 10. In nucleotides, the CDR3 is TGCGCCAGCAGCCCCCGGGAGTGGACAGGGCAAGAGACCCAGTACTTC. Residues: CASSPREWTGQETQYF. The full variable domain, in which reference TRBV5-1 and TRBJ2-5 provide the parts outside the CDR3, is KAGVTQTPRYLIKTRGQQVTLSCSPISGHRSVSWYQQTPGQGLQFLFEYFSETQRNKGNFPGRFSGRQFSNSRSEMNVSTLELGDSALYLCASSPREWTGQETQYFGPGTRLLVL.

This clonotype was observed a handful of times. The chain combines TRBV12-3 or TRBV12-4 with TRBJ2-1, with 10 bases identical to TRBD1. The CDR3 contains 15 residues. V was clipped by 7 bases and J by 9 bases; unmatched bases: 12. CDR3 nucleotides: TGTGCCAGCACCTCAGGCCGACAGGGGGCAAGTGAGCAGTTCTTC. Translating it yields CASTSGRQGASEQFF.

The rearrangement uses TRBV9 and TRBJ2-1, with a tentative D call TRBD1 (6 bases). CDR1 SGDLS and CDR2 YYNGEE come from the germline V gene. Deletions cut 3 bases from V and 8 bases from J, with 12 bases between. The CDR3 sequence is 13 residues long. The CDR3 here is CASSDQQGHEQFF. In DNA form, the CDR3 reads TGTGCCAGCAGCGACCAACAGGGCCATGAGCAGTTCTTC.

The sample holds a few counts of this clonotype. The rearrangement links TRBV3-1 to TRBJ1-2; TRBD1 matches at 7 bases. The CDR3 contains 11 residues. V shed 4 bases, J shed 11 bases, and the junction held 4 bases outside the gene matches. Germline V gives CDR1 LGHDT, CDR2 YNNKEL (reference sequence). DNA for the CDR3: TGTGCCAGCAGCCGAGGGACAGCATACACCTTC. It is translated as CASSRGTAYTF.

The chain employs TRBV20-1 and TRBJ1-1, with D tentatively TRBD1 (5 bases). CDR1 is DFQATT, CDR2 SNEGSKA, per germline (reference sequence). Between the trimmed V and J ends, which lost 2 bases and 0 bases, there was a span of 10 bases. The CDR3 runs 14 residues. The CDR3 sequence: CSARNGAMNTEAFF. CDR3 DNA: TGCAGTGCTAGAAATGGGGCCATGAACACTGAAGCTTTCTTT.

The V call is TRBV20-1, the J call TRBJ2-1; D may be TRBD1 (5 bases). CDR1 DFQATT and CDR2 SNEGSKA come from the germline V gene (reference sequence). The V gene lost 0 bases and the J gene lost 0 bases, with 18 bases spanning the gap. This CDR3 has 18 amino acids. The CDR3 sequence: CSAREADTQSPSYNEQFF. The CDR3 DNA reads as TGCAGTGCTAGAGAGGCGGACACTCAGTCCCCCTCCTACAATGAGCAGTTCTTC.

This clonotype was counted once. V usage is TRBV20-1 and J usage is TRBJ1-5; tentative D call: TRBD1 (6 bases). This CDR3 is built from 14 residues. The V gene's germline CDR1 is DFQATT and CDR2 SNEGSKA (reference sequence). V shed 6 bases and J shed 7 bases, with 19 bases lying between them. CDR3 in DNA: TGCAGTGCCACAAAAATGGATAGGGGGCAGCCCCAGCATTTT. Residues: CSATKMDRGQPQHF.

In DNA form, the CDR3 reads TGTGCCAGCGGTGGCTACACCTTC. This sequence encodes CASGGYTF. The chain links TRBV7-9 to TRBJ1-2; D unclear. V lost 8 bases and J 7 bases, leaving 2 bases between the germline ends. CDR3 length: 8 residues. Germline V gene lookup returns CDR1 SEHNR and CDR2 FQNEAQ (reference sequence).

As to this clonotype: A junction boundary mismatches the germline segment, possibly from a read error. The chain recombines TRBV6-1 with TRBJ1-2, with TRBD1 as a possible D gene (5 bases). This CDR3 has 14 amino acids. Germline CDR1 MNHNS, CDR2 SASEGT. Here the CDR3 reads CASSRGLEDYGNTF. CDR3 sequence (DNA): TGTGCCAGCAGTAGGGGACTGGAGGACTATGGCAACACCTTC.

The chain combines TRBV7-9 with TRBJ1-2; unclear D gene. Germline V lookup: CDR1 SEHNR, CDR2 FQNEAQ (reference sequence). CDR3 length: 16 amino acids. Between the trimmed V and J ends, which lost 3 bases and 0 bases, there was a span of 14 bases. The CDR3 DNA reads as TGTGCCAGCAGCTTGAGTGGGGAACAAGCTAACTATGGCTACACCTTC. It translates to CASSLSGEQANYGYTF.

The V and J genes are TRBV20-1 and TRBJ2-2; D gene unclear. The CDR3 runs to 13 residues. Trimming left V 0 bases short and J 5 bases short, with 7 bases between. The germline V gene has CDR1 DFQATT and CDR2 SNEGSKA (reference sequence). The CDR3 sequence: CSARDFRTGELFF. The CDR3 coding sequence is TGCAGTGCTAGAGATTTCAGGACCGGGGAGCTGTTTTTT.

The chain is built from TRBV20-1 and TRBJ1-2; possible D gene TRBD1, 5 bases. V lost 6 bases and J lost 4, with 15 bases in between. Germline CDR1 reads DFQATT; CDR2 reads SNEGSKA (reference sequence). The CDR3 is 13 residues long. In DNA, the CDR3 is TGCAGTGCACCGACGACAGATCGCTATGGCTACACCTTC. Amino acids: CSAPTTDRYGYTF.

This clonotype was picked up a small number of times. The chain recombines TRBV5-1 with TRBJ2-7, with 7 bases identical to TRBD1. Per germline, CDR1 SGHRS and CDR2 YFSETQ. The CDR3 runs 14 residues. The trim removed 3 bases at V and 7 bases at J, leaving 10 bases unmatched. The CDR3 loop is CASSSTGTVFEQYF. The CDR3 nucleotides are TGCGCCAGCAGCTCGACCGGGACAGTCTTTGAGCAGTACTTC.

The CDR3 nucleotides are TGTGCCAGCAGCGCTTACGCGGGGCCATCTCTCAATGAGCAGTTCTTC. Its translation: CASSAYAGPSLNEQFF. The chain joins TRBV7-3 to TRBJ2-1, with D possibly being TRBD2 (6 bases). The germline CDR1 and CDR2 sequences are SGHTA and FQGTGA. CDR3 size: 16 residues. V was cut by 5 bases and J by 6 bases, with 20 bases left in between.